This T cell receptor (beta chain) was obtained from a study of blood T cells in healthy people across ages. Notes on the study in general: Any conclusive comparison of naive versus antigen-experienced cells was prevented by using unsorted PBMCs. Diversity estimated from one million T cells was considered an underestimate.

To note about this clonotype: What it binds is unknown.

From germline, CDR1 is MNHNS and CDR2 SASEGT. The CDR3 spans 14 residues. For the second PCR, which ran for about 6 to 11 cycles, a sample-barcoded 5' primer and a J-beta primer mix were used. Every cDNA was tagged by a template-switch adaptor with 12 random nucleotides. TCRdb independently ran MiXCR on the 5' RACE reads; one entry per CDR3 protein. The table has roughly 1.6 million distinct CDR3 sequences, roughly a third seen once; the top ten hold roughly 12%. The clonotype was recovered from a woman in her twenties or thirties in good health. V usage is TRBV6-1 and J usage is TRBJ2-5; TRBD2 matches at 8 bases. The end of the DNA aligns better with TRBJ2-7, so the J call may be wrong. Sequences were obtained from blood. The CDR3 spells CASGYVGGDCEQYF. In nucleotides, the CDR3 is TGTGCCAGCGGCTACGTCGGGGGGGACTGCGAGCAGTACTTC.